This T cell receptor beta chain is from a study of T-cell memory formation after mild COVID-19 (dated by TCRdb to the early 2020s). As for the study more broadly: TCR sequence clusters from the two donors were found to be largely donor specific. Longitudinal TCRalpha and TCRbeta repertoire sequencing tracked T-cell clones expanding and contracting after mild COVID-19 in two donors. The cohort comprised two young, previously healthy adult volunteers, one female and one male. What the study reported, not specific to this receptor: Clones that contracted from day 15 to 85 showed balanced CD4/CD8 phenotypes, whereas a second wave of clones that expanded from day 15 to 37 leaned towards CD4+. Contracting CD4+ clones appeared mostly in the CM and EM memory subsets, whereas CD8+ clones were enriched in EMRA. The study covered only a couple of mild cases, and larger cohorts including severe cases with pre-infection samples were considered necessary. SARS-CoV-2 specificity of the second-wave clones peaking on day 37 was not confirmed. Some responding clones were detected in pre-infection memory, suggesting pre-existing cross-reactive memory T cells joined the SARS-CoV-2 response.

Remarks on this clonotype: No antigen is known for it. No base qualities exist here, and no much larger clone lies one base off it.

TCRdb shows the sequencer as Illumina NovaSeq 6000. TCRalpha and TCRbeta cDNA libraries were built by 5'RACE with constant-segment primers, adding sample barcodes and unique molecular identifiers. Trizol reagent was used to extract RNA from every sample. Library amplification was performed in two PCR steps, and a second sample barcode and Illumina TruSeq adapters were introduced in the second step. Sequencing of libraries was performed on an Illumina NovaSeq with 2 x 150 bp paired-end reads. Concerning the study's data processing: Reads were demultiplexed and collapsed into UMI-guided consensus sequences with migec v1.2.7. Using mixcr v2.1.11, the UMI consensuses were aligned to TRA and TRB V and J templates and assembled into clonotypes. Expanded or contracted clonotypes were those called significant by both edgeR and NoisET, with noise models trained on biological replicates. For edgeR calls, the thresholds were a false discovery rate-adjusted p below 0.01 and a log2 fold-change of 1. As an exploratory analysis of dynamics, max-normalized trajectories of the 1000 most abundant clonotypes were examined with PCA combined with hierarchical clustering. The CD4 or CD8 phenotype of responding clones was assigned using the separately sequenced CD4+ and CD8+ repertoires. TCRdb cleaned the public reads at Q25 with fastp, built clones with MiXCR and kept in-frame beta chains. When rows share a CDR3 protein, they turn into one entry using the most common DNA and genes. TCRdb's processing, not the authors', yielded these V and J calls. Here the sample has around 300,000 distinct CDR3 sequences; approximately 14% occur a single time. The ten largest clones capture approximately 22% of the sample.

Ficoll-Paque density gradient centrifugation was used to isolate PBMCs. CDR1 and CDR2 (DFQATT, SNEGSKA) derive from the germline V gene (reference sequence). Unmatched junction bases come to 6, with V trimmed by 6 bases and J by 5 bases. Including the terminal cysteine and phenylalanine, the CDR3 comprises 12 residues. Solely the CDR3 DNA is kept, with 36 bases framed from the first base. Sequenced sample: PBMCs or a T cell subset sorted from them (not recorded which). The sequence is built from TRBV20-1 and TRBJ2-5; 7 bases in between match TRBD2. The TCR was taken from a man aged 18 to 29 who had mild COVID-19 (a few samples of this study predate the infection). The sample titles of this study are shuffled in the database, so cell type and time point are left out; the donor was told from shared clones. The bases are TGCAGTGCAGCGGGGCTCGGGGAGACCCAGTACTTC. It is translated as CSAAGLGETQYF.